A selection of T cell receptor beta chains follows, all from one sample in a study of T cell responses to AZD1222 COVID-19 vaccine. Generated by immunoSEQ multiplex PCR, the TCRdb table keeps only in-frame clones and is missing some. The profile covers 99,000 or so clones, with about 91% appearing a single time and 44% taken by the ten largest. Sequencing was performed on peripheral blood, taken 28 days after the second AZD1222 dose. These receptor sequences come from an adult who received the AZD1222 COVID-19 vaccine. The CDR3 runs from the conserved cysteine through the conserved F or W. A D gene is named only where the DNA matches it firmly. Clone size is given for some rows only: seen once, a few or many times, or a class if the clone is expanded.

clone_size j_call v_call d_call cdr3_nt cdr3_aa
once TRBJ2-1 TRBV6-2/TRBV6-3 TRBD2 TGTGCCAGCAGTCAAACTAGCGGCAAGCCCCACAATGAGCAGTTCTTC CASSQTSGKPHNEQFF
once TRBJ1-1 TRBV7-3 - TGTGCCAGCAGCAAGGACAAATACACTGAAGCTTTCTTT CASSKDKYTEAFF
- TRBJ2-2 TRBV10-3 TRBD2 TGTGCCATCAGTGAGTCGGTGGGACTAAACACCGGGGAGCTGTTTTTT CAISESVGLNTGELFF
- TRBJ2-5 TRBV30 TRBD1 TGTGCCTGGAGTGGGACAGGGGGCGCAGAGACCCAGTACTTC CAWSGTGGAETQYF
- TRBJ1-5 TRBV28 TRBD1 TGTGCCAGCCTGACAGGGGATCAGCCCCAGCATTTT CASLTGDQPQHF
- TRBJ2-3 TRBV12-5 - TGTGCTAGTGGTTTGGTACAAGGGAACACAGATACGCAGTATTTT CASGLVQGNTDTQYF
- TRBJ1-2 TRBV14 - TGTGCCAGCAGCCCTTGGGACGTCCCTGGCGGTGGCTACACCTTC CASSPWDVPGGGYTF
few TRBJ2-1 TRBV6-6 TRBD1 TGTGCCAGCGGTCGGCAGGGGGCTTTGAGCTCCTACAATGAGCAGTTCTTC CASGRQGALSSYNEQFF
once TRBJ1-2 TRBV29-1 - TGCAGCGTTGGGGGGGCCAATGGCTACACCTTC CSVGGANGYTF
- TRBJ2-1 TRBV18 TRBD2 TGTGCCAGCTCACCAGGAGGACTAGCTCTCAGCTCCTACAATGAGCAGTTCTTC CASSPGGLALSSYNEQFF
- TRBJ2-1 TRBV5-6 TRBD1 TGTGCCAGCCTTGGCGGGACAGGTCCTTACAATGAGCAGTTCTTC CASLGGTGPYNEQFF
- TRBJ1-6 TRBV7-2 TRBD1 TGTGCCAGCAGCTTAGTTTGGGCGACAGGGTCATCACCCCTCCACTTT CASSLVWATGSSPLHF
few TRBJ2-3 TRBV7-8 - TGTGCCAGCAGCAGGGGATCAGATACGCAGTATTTT CASSRGSDTQYF
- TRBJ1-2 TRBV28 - TGTGCCAGCAGTTTGGAGGGGGGCTACACCTTC CASSLEGGYTF
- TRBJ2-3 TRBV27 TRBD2 TGTGCCAGCAGTTTTACTAGCGGGAGCACAGATACGCAGTATTTT CASSFTSGSTDTQYF
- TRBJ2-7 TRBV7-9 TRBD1 TGTGCCAGCAGCCCCCCCTCCGGGACAGGGGGCGTTTGGTACGAGCAGTACTTC CASSPPSGTGGVWYEQYF
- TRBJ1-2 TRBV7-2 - TGTGCCAGCAGCTTAGCGGGGCAGTCCCTCTATGGCTACACCTTC CASSLAGQSLYGYTF
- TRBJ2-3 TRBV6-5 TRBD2 TGTGCCAGCAAGGGGAACGGGAGGGGGGCAGATACGCAGTATTTT CASKGNGRGADTQYF
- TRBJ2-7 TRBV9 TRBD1 TGTGCCAGCAGCGCAACCACCGGGACAGGGGTCTACGAGCAGTACTTC CASSATTGTGVYEQYF
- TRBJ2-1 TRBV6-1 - TGTGCCAGCAGTGAAATTTTCGGGCTCGAAAGGTACAATGAGCAGTTCTTC CASSEIFGLERYNEQFF
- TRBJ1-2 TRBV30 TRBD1 TGTGCCTGGAACAAAATAACAGGGGGTTCGGCTGGCTACACCTTC CAWNKITGGSAGYTF
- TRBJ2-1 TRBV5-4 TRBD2 TGTGCCAGCAGCCCCACTAGCGGGGGGATTTACAATGAGCAGTTCTTC CASSPTSGGIYNEQFF
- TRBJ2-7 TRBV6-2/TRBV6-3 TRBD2 TGTGCCAGCAGTTACCGACTAGCGGGGGACTACGAGCAGTACTTC CASSYRLAGDYEQYF
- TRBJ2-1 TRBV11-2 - TGTGCCAGCAGCCTCGGGCCTTCTAGGGAGCAGTTCTTC CASSLGPSREQFF
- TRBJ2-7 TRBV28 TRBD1 TGTGCCAGCAGTCGCCCGGGACAGGCTACGTACGAGCAGTACTTC CASSRPGQATYEQYF
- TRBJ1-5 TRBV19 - TGTGCCAGTAGTATTGACGGGCGCAGGGGATATACGTCCCAGCATTTT CASSIDGRRGYTSQHF
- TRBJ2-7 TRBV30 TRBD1 TGTGCCGGAAAGACCCCAATACAGGGGGACGAGCAGTACTTC CAGKTPIQGDEQYF
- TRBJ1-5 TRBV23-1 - TGCGCCAGCACTCGGAGGACCTTGCGCAATCAGCCCCAGCATTTT CASTRRTLRNQPQHF